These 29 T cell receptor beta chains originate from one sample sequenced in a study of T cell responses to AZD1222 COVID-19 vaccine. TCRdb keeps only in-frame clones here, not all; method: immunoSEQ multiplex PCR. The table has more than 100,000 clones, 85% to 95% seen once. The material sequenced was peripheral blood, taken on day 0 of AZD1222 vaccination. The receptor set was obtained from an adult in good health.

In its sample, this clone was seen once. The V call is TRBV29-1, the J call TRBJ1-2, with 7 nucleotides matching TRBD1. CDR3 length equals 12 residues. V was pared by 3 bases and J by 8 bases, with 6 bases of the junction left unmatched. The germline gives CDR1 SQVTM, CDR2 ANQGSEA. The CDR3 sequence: CSVDDREEGYTF. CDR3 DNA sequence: TGCAGCGTTGATGACAGGGAGGAGGGCTACACCTTC.

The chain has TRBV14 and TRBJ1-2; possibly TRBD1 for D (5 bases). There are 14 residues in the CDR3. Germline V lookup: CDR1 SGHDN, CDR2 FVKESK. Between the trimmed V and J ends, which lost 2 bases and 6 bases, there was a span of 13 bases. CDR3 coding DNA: TGTGCCAGCAGCCAATCCCTCAGGGTGGATGGCTACACCTTC. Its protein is CASSQSLRVDGYTF.

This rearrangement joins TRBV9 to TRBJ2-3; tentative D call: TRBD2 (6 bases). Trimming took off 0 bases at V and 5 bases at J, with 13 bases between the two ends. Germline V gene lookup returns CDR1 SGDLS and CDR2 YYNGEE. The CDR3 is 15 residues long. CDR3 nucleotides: TGTGCCAGCAGCGTAGGTCCGTTGGGGGGAGATACGCAGTATTTT. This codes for CASSVGPLGGDTQYF.

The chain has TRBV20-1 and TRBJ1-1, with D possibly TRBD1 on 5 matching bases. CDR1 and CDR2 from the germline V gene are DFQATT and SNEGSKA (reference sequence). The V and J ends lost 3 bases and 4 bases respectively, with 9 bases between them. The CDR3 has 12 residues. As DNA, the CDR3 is TGCAGTGCTAGTTGGGGGGGCACTGAAGCTTTCTTT. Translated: CSASWGGTEAFF.

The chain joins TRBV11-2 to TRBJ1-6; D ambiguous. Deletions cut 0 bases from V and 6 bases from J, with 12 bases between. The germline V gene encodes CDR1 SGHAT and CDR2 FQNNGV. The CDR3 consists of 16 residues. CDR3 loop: CASSLETPKTNSPLHF. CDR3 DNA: TGTGCCAGCAGCTTAGAGACGCCAAAAACTAATTCACCCCTCCACTTT.

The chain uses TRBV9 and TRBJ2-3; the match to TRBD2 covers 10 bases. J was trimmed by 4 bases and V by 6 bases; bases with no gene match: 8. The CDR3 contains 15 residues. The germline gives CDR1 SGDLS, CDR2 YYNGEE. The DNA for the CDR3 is TGTGCCAGCAATGGGGTTCTAGCGGGAGCAGATACGCAGTATTTT. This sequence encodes CASNGVLAGADTQYF.

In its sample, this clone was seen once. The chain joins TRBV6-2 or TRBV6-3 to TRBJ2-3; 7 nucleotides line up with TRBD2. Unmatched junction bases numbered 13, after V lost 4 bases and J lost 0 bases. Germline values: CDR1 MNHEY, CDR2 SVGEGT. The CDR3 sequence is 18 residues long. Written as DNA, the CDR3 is TGTGCCAGCAGTTTTGTTCGAACGCTAGCGGTTAGCACAGATACGCAGTATTTT. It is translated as CASSFVRTLAVSTDTQYF.

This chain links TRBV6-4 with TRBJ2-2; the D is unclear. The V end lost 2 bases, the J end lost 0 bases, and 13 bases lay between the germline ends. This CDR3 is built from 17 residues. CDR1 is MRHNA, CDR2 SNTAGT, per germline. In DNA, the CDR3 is TGTGCCAGCAGTGACAAGGGTGGGTTCGCGAACACCGGGGAGCTGTTTTTT. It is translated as CASSDKGGFANTGELFF.

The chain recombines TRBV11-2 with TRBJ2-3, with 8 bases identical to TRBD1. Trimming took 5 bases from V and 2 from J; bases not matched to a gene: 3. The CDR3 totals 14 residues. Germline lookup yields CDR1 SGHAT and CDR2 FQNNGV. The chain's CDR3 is CASSQDRDTDTQYF. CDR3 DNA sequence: TGTGCCAGCAGCCAGGACAGGGACACAGATACGCAGTATTTT.

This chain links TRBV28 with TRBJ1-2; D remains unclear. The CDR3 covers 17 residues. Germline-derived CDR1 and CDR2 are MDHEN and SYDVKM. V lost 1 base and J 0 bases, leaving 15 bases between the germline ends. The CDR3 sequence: CASSLLGSGPSNYGYTF. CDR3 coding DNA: TGTGCCAGCAGTTTATTGGGGTCCGGACCCTCTAACTATGGCTACACCTTC.

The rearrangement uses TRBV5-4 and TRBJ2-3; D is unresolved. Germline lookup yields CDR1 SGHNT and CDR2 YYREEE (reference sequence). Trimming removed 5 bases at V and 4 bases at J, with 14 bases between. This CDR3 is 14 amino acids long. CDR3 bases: TGTGCCAGCAGACCCGCGGTGAAGCCAGATACGCAGTATTTT. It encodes CASRPAVKPDTQYF.

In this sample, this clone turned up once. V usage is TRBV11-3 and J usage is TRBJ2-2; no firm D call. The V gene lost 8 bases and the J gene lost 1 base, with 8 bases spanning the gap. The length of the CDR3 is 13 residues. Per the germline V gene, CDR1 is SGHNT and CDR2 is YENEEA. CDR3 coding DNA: TGTGCCAGCCTCGCAGGGAACACCGGGGAGCTGTTTTTT. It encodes CASLAGNTGELFF.

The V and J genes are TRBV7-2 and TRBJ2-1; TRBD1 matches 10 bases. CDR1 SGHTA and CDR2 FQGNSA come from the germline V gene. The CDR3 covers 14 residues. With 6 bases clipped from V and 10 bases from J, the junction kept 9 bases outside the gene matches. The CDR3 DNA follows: TGTGCCAGCAGTTCTGACAGGGGGCGCTTGGAGCAGTTCTTC. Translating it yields CASSSDRGRLEQFF.

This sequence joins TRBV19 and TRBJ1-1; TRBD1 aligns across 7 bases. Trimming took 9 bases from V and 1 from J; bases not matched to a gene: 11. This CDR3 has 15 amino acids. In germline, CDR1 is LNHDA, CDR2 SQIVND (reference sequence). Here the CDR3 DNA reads TGTGCCAGCAAATTCCTGACAGGGCAGAACACTGAAGCTTTCTTT. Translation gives CASKFLTGQNTEAFF.

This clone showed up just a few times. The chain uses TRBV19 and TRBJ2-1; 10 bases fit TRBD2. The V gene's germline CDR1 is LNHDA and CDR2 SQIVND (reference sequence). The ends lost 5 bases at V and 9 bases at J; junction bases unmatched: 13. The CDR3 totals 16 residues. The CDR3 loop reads CASSPRLTSGFSEQFF. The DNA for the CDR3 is TGTGCCAGTAGTCCGCGATTGACTAGCGGGTTTAGTGAGCAGTTCTTC.

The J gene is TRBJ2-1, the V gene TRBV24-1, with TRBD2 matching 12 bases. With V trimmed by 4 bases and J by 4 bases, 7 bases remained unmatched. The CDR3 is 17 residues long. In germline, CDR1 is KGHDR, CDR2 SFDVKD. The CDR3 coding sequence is TGTGCCACCAGTGACTTCCTGACTAGCGGGGGTTACAATGAGCAGTTCTTC. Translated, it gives CATSDFLTSGGYNEQFF.

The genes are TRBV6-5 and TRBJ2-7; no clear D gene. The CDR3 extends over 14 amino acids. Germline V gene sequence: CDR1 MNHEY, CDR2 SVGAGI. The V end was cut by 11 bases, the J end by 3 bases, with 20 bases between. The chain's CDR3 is CAVHPPGQVYEQYF. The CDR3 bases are TGTGCCGTCCACCCGCCTGGGCAGGTCTACGAGCAGTACTTC.

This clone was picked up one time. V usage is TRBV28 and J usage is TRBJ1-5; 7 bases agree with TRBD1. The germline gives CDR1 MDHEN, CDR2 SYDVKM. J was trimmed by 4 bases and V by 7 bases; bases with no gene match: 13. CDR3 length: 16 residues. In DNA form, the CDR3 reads TGTGCCAGCAACCTAAGGGGAGGGGGCGGGAATCAGCCCCAGCATTTT. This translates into CASNLRGGGGNQPQHF.

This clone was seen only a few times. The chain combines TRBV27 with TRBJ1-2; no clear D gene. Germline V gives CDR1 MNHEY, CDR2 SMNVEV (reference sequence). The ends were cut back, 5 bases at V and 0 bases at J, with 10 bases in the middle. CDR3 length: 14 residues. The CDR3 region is CASSRGLANYGYTF. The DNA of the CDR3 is TGTGCCAGCAGTCGCGGATTGGCTAACTATGGCTACACCTTC.

This CDR3 reads CASSKDRIDETQYF. CDR3 bases: TGTGCCAGCAGTAAGGACAGGATTGATGAGACCCAGTACTTC. The rearrangement links TRBV2 to TRBJ2-5; 7 bases map to TRBD1. Germline loops: CDR1 SNHLY, CDR2 FYNNEI. Trimming cost V 5 bases and J 5 bases; bases outside gene matches: 8. The CDR3 has 14 residues.

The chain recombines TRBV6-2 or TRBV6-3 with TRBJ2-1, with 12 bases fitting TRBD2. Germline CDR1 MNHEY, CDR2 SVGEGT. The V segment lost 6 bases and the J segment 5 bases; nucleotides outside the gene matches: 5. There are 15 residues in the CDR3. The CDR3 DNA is TGTGCCAGCAGACCTAGCGGGGGGGTGAACAATGAGCAGTTCTTC. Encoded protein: CASRPSGGVNNEQFF.

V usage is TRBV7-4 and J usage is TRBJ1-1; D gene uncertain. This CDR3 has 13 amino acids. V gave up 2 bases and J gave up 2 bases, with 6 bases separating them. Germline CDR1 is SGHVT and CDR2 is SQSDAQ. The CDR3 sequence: CASSLTDNTEAFF. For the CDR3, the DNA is TGTGCCAGCAGCTTAACAGATAACACTGAAGCTTTCTTT. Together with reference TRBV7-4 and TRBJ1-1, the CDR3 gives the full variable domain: GAGVSQSPRYKVAKRGRDVALRCDSISGHVTLYWYRQTLGQGSEVLTYSQSDAQRDKSGRPSGRFSAERPERSVSTLKIQRTEQGDSAVYLCASSLTDNTEAFFGQGTRLTVV.

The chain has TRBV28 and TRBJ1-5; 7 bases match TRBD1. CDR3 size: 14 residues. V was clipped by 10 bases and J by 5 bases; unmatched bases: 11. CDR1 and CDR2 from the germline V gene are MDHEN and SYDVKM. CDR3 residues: CATTSQGGDQPQHF. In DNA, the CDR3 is TGTGCCACAACTTCTCAGGGGGGCGATCAGCCCCAGCATTTT.

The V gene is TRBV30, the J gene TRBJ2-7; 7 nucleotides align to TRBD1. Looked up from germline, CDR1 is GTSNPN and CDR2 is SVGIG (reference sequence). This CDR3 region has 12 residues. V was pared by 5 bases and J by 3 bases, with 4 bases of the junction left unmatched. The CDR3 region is CAWDRDSYEQYF. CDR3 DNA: TGTGCCTGGGACAGGGACAGCTACGAGCAGTACTTC. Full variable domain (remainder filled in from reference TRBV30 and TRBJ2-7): SQTIHQWPATLVQPVGSPLSLECTVEGTSNPNLYWYRQAAGRGLQLLFYSVGIGQISSEVPQNLSASRPQDRQFILSSKKLLLSDSGFYLCAWDRDSYEQYFGPGTRLTVT.

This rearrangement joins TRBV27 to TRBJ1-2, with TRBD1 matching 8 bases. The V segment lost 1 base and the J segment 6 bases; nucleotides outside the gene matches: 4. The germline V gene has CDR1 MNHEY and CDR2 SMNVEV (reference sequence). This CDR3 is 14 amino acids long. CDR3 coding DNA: TGTGCCAGCAGTTTATTGCAGGGGGCAGATGGCTACACCTTC. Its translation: CASSLLQGADGYTF.

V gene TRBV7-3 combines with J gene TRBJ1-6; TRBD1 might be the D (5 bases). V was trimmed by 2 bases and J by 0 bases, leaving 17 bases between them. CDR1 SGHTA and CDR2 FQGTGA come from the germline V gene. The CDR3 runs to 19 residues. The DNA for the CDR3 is TGTGCCAGCAGCTTATTCGGACGGCGGGGGAGCTCCTATAATTCACCCCTCCACTTT. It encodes CASSLFGRRGSSYNSPLHF.

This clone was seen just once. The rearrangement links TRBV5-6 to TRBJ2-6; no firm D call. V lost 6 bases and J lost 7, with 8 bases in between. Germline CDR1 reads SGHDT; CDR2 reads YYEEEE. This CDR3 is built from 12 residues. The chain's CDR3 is CASNKGANVLTF. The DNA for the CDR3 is TGTGCCAGCAATAAAGGAGCCAACGTCCTGACTTTC. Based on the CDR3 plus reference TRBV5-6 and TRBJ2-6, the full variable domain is DAGVTQSPTHLIKTRGQQVTLRCSPKSGHDTVSWYQQALGQGPQFIFQYYEEEERQRGNFPDRFSGHQFPNYSSELNVNALLLGDSALYLCASNKGANVLTFGAGSRLTVL.

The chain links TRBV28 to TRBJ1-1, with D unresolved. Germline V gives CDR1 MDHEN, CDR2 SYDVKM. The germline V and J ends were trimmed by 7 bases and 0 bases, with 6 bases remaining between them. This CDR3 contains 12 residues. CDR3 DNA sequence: TGTGCCAGCAAATCCATGAACACTGAAGCTTTCTTT. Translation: CASKSMNTEAFF. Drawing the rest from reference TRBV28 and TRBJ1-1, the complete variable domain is DVKVTQSSRYLVKRTGEKVFLECVQDMDHENMFWYRQDPGLGLRLIYFSYDVKMKEKGDIPEGYSVSREKKERFSLILESASTNQTSMYLCASKSMNTEAFFGQGTRLTVV.

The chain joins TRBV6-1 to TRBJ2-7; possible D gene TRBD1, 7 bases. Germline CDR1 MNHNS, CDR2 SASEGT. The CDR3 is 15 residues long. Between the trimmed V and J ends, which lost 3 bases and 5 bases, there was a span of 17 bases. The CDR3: CASSDLTGRSHEQYF. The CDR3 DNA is TGTGCCAGCAGTGATCTGACAGGGAGGTCCCACGAGCAGTACTTC.